The next 21 T cell receptor beta chains were all read from a single sample in a study of radiation and T cells in renal cell carcinoma. The time point: baseline pretreatment blood. Treatment: 15 Gy SBRT to primary tumor, nephrectomy 4 weeks later. Produced via immunoSEQ multiplex PCR; TCRdb's table is partial and in-frame only. The sample yields 150,000 or so clones, roughly 88% seen once. The sequenced sample was blood, obtained from a patient whose treatment included radiotherapy and nephrectomy. These receptors all come from a woman in her forties or fifties with renal cell carcinoma.

V is TRBV6-6 and J is TRBJ1-3; possibly TRBD1 for D (5 bases). Germline V CDR1 and CDR2: MNHNY, SVGAGI (reference sequence). V lost 7 bases and J 3 bases, leaving 10 bases between the germline ends. The CDR3 is 13 residues long. The CDR3 DNA sequence: TGTGCCAGCACCCTCGACAGTGGAAACACCATATATTTT. Its protein product is CASTLDSGNTIYF.

The rearrangement joins TRBV19 to TRBJ2-1, with 12 bases lining up with TRBD2. Germline CDR1 is LNHDA and CDR2 is SQIVND (reference sequence). The junction had 1 base not matched to a gene; V was cut back by 3 bases and J by 7 bases. This CDR3 region has 14 residues. The CDR3 DNA is TGTGCCAGTAGTATCCTAGCGGGGGGGAATGAGCAGTTCTTC. Amino acids: CASSILAGGNEQFF.

The V call is TRBV18, the J call TRBJ1-3; 7 bases fit TRBD1. The CDR3 has 16 amino acids. Germline CDR1 and CDR2: KGHSH and LQKENI. The J segment lost 4 bases and the V segment lost 0 bases, leaving 6 bases of the junction unmatched. CDR3 in amino acids: CASSPPRGLRGNTIYF. CDR3 sequence (DNA): TGTGCCAGCTCACCACCTAGGGGGCTTAGAGGAAACACCATATATTTT.

The chain links TRBV5-1 to TRBJ2-3, with 8 nucleotides matching TRBD2. Looked up from germline, CDR1 is SGHRS and CDR2 is YFSETQ. This CDR3 has 15 amino acids. V trimming: 5 bases; J trimming: 0 bases; junction bases outside the gene matches: 5. CDR3 bases: TGCGCCAGCAGAGTTAGCGGGAAGAGCACAGATACGCAGTATTTT. This encodes CASRVSGKSTDTQYF.

Concerning this clone: The same CDR3 arises from other DNA sequences in this sample as well. The J gene is TRBJ2-7, the V gene TRBV7-2; D not resolved. The CDR3 sequence is 13 residues long. Germline V lookup: CDR1 SGHTA, CDR2 FQGNSA. The V gene lost 6 bases and the J gene lost 0 bases, with 9 bases spanning the gap. CDR3 coding DNA: TGTGCCAGCAGTTTCCAGAGCTCCTACGAGCAGTACTTC. This translates into CASSFQSSYEQYF.

The chain links TRBV13 to TRBJ2-5; TRBD2 is a possible D gene (7 bases). V lost 0 bases and J 5 bases, leaving 25 bases between the germline ends. Per germline, CDR1 PRHDT and CDR2 FYEKMQ (reference sequence). The CDR3 has 19 amino acids. The CDR3 sequence: CASSLGLLRRGPGGETQYF. CDR3 bases: TGTGCCAGCAGCTTAGGCCTCTTGCGGCGGGGGCCGGGTGGGGAGACCCAGTACTTC.

The CDR3 coding sequence is TGTGCCAGCAGCTTAGGTCAGGCCACTGAAGCTTTCTTT. It translates to CASSLGQATEAFF. The chain carries TRBV7-2 and TRBJ1-1, with D uncertain. The CDR3 is 13 amino acids. Between the trimmed V and J ends, which lost 1 base and 4 bases, there was a span of 7 bases. Germline CDR1 reads SGHTA; CDR2 reads FQGNSA. The whole variable domain, remainder taken from reference TRBV7-2 and TRBJ1-1, is GAGVSQSPSNKVTEKGKDVELRCDPISGHTALYWYRQSLGQGLEFLIYFQGNSAPDKSGLPSDRFSAERTGGSVSTLTIQRTQQEDSAVYLCASSLGQATEAFFGQGTRLTVV.

This sequence joins TRBV29-1 and TRBJ2-7; TRBD1 matches 9 bases. This CDR3 spans 12 amino acids. The germline gives CDR1 SQVTM, CDR2 ANQGSEA. V shed 6 bases, J shed 5 bases, and the junction held 5 bases outside the gene matches. This CDR3 reads CSVAQGADEQYF. DNA of the CDR3: TGCAGCGTCGCACAGGGGGCAGACGAGCAGTACTTC.

This clone has a count of ten or more. This chain connects TRBV5-1 to TRBJ1-2, with TRBD1 matching 9 bases. The CDR3 consists of 14 residues. V shed 4 bases, J shed 7 bases, and the junction held 8 bases outside the gene matches. Germline V gene data show CDR1 as SGHRS and CDR2 as YFSETQ. CDR3 in amino acids: CASSPGDRAGGYTF. The CDR3 DNA follows: TGCGCCAGCAGCCCAGGGGACAGGGCGGGTGGCTACACCTTC.

As to this clone: The sample contains more than one DNA sequence encoding this CDR3. The CDR3 protein is CASSQDPSGGYNEQFF. CDR3 bases: TGCGCCAGCAGCCAAGATCCGAGTGGCGGCTACAATGAGCAGTTCTTC. The chain is built from TRBV4-3 and TRBJ2-1, with D unresolved. There are 16 residues in the CDR3. Trimming stripped 0 bases from V and 3 bases from J, with 12 bases between. Germline assignment: CDR1 LGHNA and CDR2 YSLEER.

V and J are TRBV7-6 and TRBJ2-7; TRBD2 aligns across 11 bases. V shed 5 bases, J shed 4 bases, and the junction held 10 bases outside the gene matches. The CDR3 is 16 amino acids. Germline CDR1 reads SGHVS; CDR2 reads FNYEAQ. Here the CDR3 reads CASSRGTSGFQYEQYF. The CDR3 DNA is TGTGCCAGCAGCCGCGGGACTAGCGGATTTCAATACGAGCAGTACTTC.

The chain carries TRBV2 and TRBJ1-5, with D perhaps matching TRBD1 (5 bases). Germline V lookup: CDR1 SNHLY, CDR2 FYNNEI. The CDR3 runs 14 residues. V lost 6 bases and J lost 11, with 20 bases in between. CDR3 in DNA: TGTGCCAGCAGCGGGAGTGGGGGACCTCGGGCCCAGCATTTT. Translating gives CASSGSGGPRAQHF.

J is TRBJ1-2 and V is TRBV19; TRBD1 might be the D (5 bases). CDR1 and CDR2 (germline): LNHDA, SQIVND (reference sequence). V was clipped by 2 bases and J by 4 bases, with 14 bases between them. CDR3 length: 15 residues. Here the CDR3 reads CASSIIGSGSYGYTF. Here the CDR3 DNA reads TGTGCCAGTAGTATAATCGGTTCAGGGAGCTATGGCTACACCTTC.

The chain links TRBV4-3 to TRBJ2-1, with TRBD2 matching 8 bases. Germline V gene lookup returns CDR1 LGHNA and CDR2 YSLEER. J was trimmed by 4 bases and V by 0 bases; bases with no gene match: 5. The CDR3 spans 16 residues. The CDR3 reads CASSQEITGGYNEQFF. The CDR3 DNA reads as TGCGCCAGCAGCCAAGAAATAACGGGGGGGTACAATGAGCAGTTCTTC.

This chain connects TRBV7-2 to TRBJ2-5; 9 bases line up with TRBD1. CDR3 length: 14 residues. Germline V gene sequence: CDR1 SGHTA, CDR2 FQGNSA. V gave up 5 bases and J gave up 4 bases; unmatched junction bases: 5. CDR3 sequence: CASSLDRGAETQYF. The CDR3 DNA reads TGTGCCAGCAGCCTCGACAGGGGGGCAGAGACCCAGTACTTC. The full variable domain, with the rest looked up from reference TRBV7-2 and TRBJ2-5, is GAGVSQSPSNKVTEKGKDVELRCDPISGHTALYWYRQSLGQGLEFLIYFQGNSAPDKSGLPSDRFSAERTGGSVSTLTIQRTQQEDSAVYLCASSLDRGAETQYFGPGTRLLVL.

This clone was counted a few times. This chain links TRBV18 with TRBJ2-1; D might be TRBD1 (5 bases). Per germline, CDR1 KGHSH and CDR2 LQKENI. This CDR3 contains 12 residues. With 2 bases removed from V and 9 bases from J, the gap between germline ends came to 8 bases. CDR3 in amino acids: CASSPLQVEQFF. In DNA, the CDR3 is TGTGCCAGCTCACCATTACAGGTTGAGCAGTTCTTC. The variable domain in full, with the rest retrieved from reference TRBV18 and TRBJ2-1, is NAGVMQNPRHLVRRRGQEARLRCSPMKGHSHVYWYRQLPEEGLKFMVYLQKENIIDESGMPKERFSAEFPKEGPSILRIQQVVRGDSAAYFCASSPLQVEQFFGPGTRLTVL.

V and J are TRBV6-5 and TRBJ2-2, with a weak D call TRBD2 (5 bases). The CDR3 spans 15 residues. Trimming removed 5 bases from V and 3 bases from J, with 13 bases in between. Germline-derived CDR1 and CDR2 are MNHEY and SVGAGI. The CDR3 sequence: CASSPRRGDTGELFF. Here the CDR3 DNA reads TGTGCCAGCAGTCCCCGTCGGGGTGACACCGGGGAGCTGTTTTTT.

The chain has TRBV5-6 and TRBJ2-3; D gene uncertain. Germline CDR1 reads SGHDT; CDR2 reads YYEEEE. The V end was cut by 0 bases, the J end by 6 bases, with 11 bases between. This CDR3 region has 14 residues. Here the CDR3 DNA reads TGTGCCAGCAGCTTGGCCCGAGGTCTGGATACGCAGTATTTT. It specifies CASSLARGLDTQYF.

The V and J genes are TRBV6-5 and TRBJ2-2; D call uncertain. The CDR3 loop spans 15 amino acids. CDR1 and CDR2 from the germline V gene are MNHEY and SVGAGI. V was shortened by 7 bases and J by 3 bases, with 15 bases between the two germline ends. DNA for the CDR3: TGTGCCAGCAAGAGAACCACATCGGACACCGGGGAGCTGTTTTTT. Residues: CASKRTTSDTGELFF.

V and J are TRBV6-6 and TRBJ2-7, with 8 bases lining up with TRBD1. CDR3 length equals 14 residues. The trim removed 5 bases at V and 2 bases at J, leaving 5 bases unmatched. The germline gives CDR1 MNHNY, CDR2 SVGAGI (reference sequence). The CDR3 sequence: CASSRSQGAYEQYF. In nucleotides, the CDR3 is TGTGCCAGCAGTAGGTCACAGGGGGCCTACGAGCAGTACTTC.

The chain carries TRBV19 and TRBJ2-3, with no clear D. CDR3 size: 13 residues. V lost 2 bases and J 3 bases, leaving 6 bases between the germline ends. The germline CDR1 and CDR2 sequences are LNHDA and SQIVND (reference sequence). The CDR3 sequence is CASSITPTDTQYF. Written as DNA, the CDR3 is TGTGCCAGTAGTATAACCCCTACAGATACGCAGTATTTT.